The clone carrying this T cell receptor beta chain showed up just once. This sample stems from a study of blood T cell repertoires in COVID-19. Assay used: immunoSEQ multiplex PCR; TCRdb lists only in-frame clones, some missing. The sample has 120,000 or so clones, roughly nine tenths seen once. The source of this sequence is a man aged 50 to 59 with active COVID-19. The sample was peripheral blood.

The CDR3 nucleotides read TGTGCCAGCACCGACAGGGGGCATGGCTACACCTTC. This translates into CASTDRGHGYTF. The rearrangement links TRBV6-5 to TRBJ1-2; 10 nucleotides line up with TRBD1. J lost 6 bases, V lost 7 bases, and 2 bases had no gene match. Germline V lookup: CDR1 MNHEY, CDR2 SVGAGI. The length of the CDR3 is 12 residues.